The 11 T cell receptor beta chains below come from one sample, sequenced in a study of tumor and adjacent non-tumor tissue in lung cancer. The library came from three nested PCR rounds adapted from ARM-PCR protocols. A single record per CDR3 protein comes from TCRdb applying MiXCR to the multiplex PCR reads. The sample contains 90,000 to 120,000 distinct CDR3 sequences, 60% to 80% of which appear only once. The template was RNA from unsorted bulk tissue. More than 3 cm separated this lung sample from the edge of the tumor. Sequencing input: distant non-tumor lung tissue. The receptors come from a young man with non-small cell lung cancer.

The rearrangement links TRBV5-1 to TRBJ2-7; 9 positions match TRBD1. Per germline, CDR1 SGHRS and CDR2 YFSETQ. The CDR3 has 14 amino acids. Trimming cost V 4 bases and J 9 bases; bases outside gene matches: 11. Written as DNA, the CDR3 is TGCGCCAGCAGCAATGGACAGGGGCTTAACGTGCAGTACTTC. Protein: CASSNGQGLNVQYF. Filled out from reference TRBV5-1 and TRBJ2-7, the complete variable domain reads KAGVTQTPRYLIKTRGQQVTLSCSPISGHRSVSWYQQTPGQGLQFLFEYFSETQRNKGNFPGRFSGRQFSNSRSEMNVSTLELGDSALYLCASSNGQGLNVQYFGPGTRLTVT.

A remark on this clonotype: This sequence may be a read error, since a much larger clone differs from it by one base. The CDR3: CSASDTGTGTNYGYTF. The CDR3 DNA is TGCAGTGCTAGTGATACCGGGACAGGGACTAACTATGGCTACACCTTC. The chain recombines TRBV20-1 with TRBJ1-2, with TRBD1 matching 9 bases. V lost 3 bases, J lost 0 bases, and 8 bases stayed unmatched. The CDR3 length is 16 residues. Looked up from germline, CDR1 is DFQATT and CDR2 is SNEGSKA (reference sequence).

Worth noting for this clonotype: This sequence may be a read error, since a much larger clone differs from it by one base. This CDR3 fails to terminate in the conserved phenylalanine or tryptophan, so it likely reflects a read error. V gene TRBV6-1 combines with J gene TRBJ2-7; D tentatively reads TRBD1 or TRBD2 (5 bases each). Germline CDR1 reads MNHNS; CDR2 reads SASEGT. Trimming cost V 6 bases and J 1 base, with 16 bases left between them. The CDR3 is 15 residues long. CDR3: CASRPDGAFSYEQYI. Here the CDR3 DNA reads TGTGCCAGCAGGCCCGACGGGGCCTTTTCCTACGAGCAGTACATC.

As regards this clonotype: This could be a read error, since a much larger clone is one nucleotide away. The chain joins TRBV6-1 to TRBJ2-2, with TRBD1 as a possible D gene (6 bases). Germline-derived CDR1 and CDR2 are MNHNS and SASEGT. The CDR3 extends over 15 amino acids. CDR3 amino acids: CGSRTDRLNTGELFF. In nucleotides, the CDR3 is TGTGGCAGCAGGACCGACAGGCTGAACACCGGGGAGCTGTTTTTT.

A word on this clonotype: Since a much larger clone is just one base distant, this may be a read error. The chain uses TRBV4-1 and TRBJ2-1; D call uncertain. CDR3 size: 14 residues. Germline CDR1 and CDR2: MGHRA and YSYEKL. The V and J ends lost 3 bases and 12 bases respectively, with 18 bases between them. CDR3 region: CASSQGSFFGVQFF. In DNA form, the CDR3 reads TGCGCCAGCAGCCAGGGATCTTTCTTCGGTGTGCAGTTCTTC.

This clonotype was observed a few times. CDR3 in amino acids: CASSPRSSYNEQFF. CDR3 nucleotides: TGTGCCAGTAGCCCGAGAAGCTCCTACAATGAGCAGTTCTTC. V usage is TRBV11-3 and J usage is TRBJ2-1; D is undetermined. This CDR3 has 14 amino acids. From germline, CDR1 is SGHNT and CDR2 YENEEA. The V end was cut by 9 bases, the J end by 0 bases, with 12 bases between.

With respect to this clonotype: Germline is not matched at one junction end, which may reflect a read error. The CDR3 is CSTHELFF. Here the CDR3 DNA reads TGCAGCACCCATGAGCTGTTCTTC. The chain couples TRBV29-1 to TRBJ2-1; no clear D. CDR3 length equals 8 residues. Germline CDR1 and CDR2: SQVTM and ANQGSEA.

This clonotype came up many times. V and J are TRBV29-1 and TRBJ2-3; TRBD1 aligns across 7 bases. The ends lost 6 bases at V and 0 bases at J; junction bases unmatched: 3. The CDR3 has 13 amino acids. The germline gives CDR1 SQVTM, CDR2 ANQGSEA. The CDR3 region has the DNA TGCAGCGTACCGACAGGGAGCACAGATACGCAGTATTTT. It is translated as CSVPTGSTDTQYF.

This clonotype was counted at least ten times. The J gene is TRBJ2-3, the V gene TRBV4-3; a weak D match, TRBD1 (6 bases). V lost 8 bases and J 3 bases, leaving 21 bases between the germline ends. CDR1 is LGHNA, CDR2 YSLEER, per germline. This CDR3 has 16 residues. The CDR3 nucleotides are TGCGCCAGCTCTTCGGGGCAGGGGAAGGTTACAGATACGCAGTATTTT. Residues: CASSSGQGKVTDTQYF.

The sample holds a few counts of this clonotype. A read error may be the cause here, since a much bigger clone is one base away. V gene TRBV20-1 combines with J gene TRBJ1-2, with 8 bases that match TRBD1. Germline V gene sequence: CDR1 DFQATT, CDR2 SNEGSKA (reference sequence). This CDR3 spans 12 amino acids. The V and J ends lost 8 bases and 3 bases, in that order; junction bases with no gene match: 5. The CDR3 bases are TGCAGTACGGGACAGGAATACTATGGCTACACCTTC. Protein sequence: CSTGQEYYGYTF.

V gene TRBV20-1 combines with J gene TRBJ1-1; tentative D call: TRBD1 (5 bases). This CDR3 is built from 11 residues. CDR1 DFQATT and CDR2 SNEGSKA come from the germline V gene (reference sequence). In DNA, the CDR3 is TGCAATACTATCTCGGGACCAGAAGCTTTCTTT. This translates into CNTISGPEAFF.